This TCR beta chain was found in a study of blood T cell repertoires in COVID-19. Study summary: T cells, B-cell-depleted T cells, or PBMCs supplied cDNA or gDNA.

Per the authors' pipeline: Amplification from reference gene primers served as the basis for estimated nucleated cell counts. Sequenced by immunoSEQ multiplex PCR; TCRdb stores in-frame clones only, minus some. Clonal size and the V and J genes are those of that table, whereas D and trimming came from the DNA. The repertoire holds 30,000 or so clones, with over 75% as singletons. This CDR3 comprises 14 residues. Germline V gene sequence: CDR1 MNHEY, CDR2 SVGAGI. Trimming left V 5 bases short and J 5 bases short, with 16 bases between. The sample comprised peripheral blood. The gene calls are TRBV6-5 and TRBJ2-7, with D possibly TRBD1 on 5 matching bases. The TCR comes from an elderly man with active COVID-19. CDR3 bases: TGTGCCAGCAGTACGAGACAGTTTCTTCACGAGCAGTACTTC. Amino acids: CASSTRQFLHEQYF.